What follows are 13 T cell receptor beta chains derived from one specimen sequenced in a study of blood T cell repertoires in COVID-19. Assay used: immunoSEQ multiplex PCR; TCRdb lists only in-frame clones, some missing. The sample lists 130,000 or so clones; roughly four fifths were seen once. The sample consisted of peripheral blood. Receptors originate from a human donor in a cohort sampled during active COVID-19.

This chain connects TRBV19 to TRBJ2-7, with 7 nucleotides matching TRBD1. The V and J ends lost 4 bases and 6 bases, in that order; junction bases with no gene match: 9. Germline lookup yields CDR1 LNHDA and CDR2 SQIVND (reference sequence). This CDR3 comprises 14 residues. CDR3 protein: CASSTTGSFVEQYF. DNA for the CDR3: TGTGCCAGTAGTACGACAGGGTCCTTCGTCGAGCAGTACTTC.

About this clone itself: This sample also contains other DNA sequences that code for the same CDR3. The V call is TRBV10-1, the J call TRBJ2-3, with 12 bases that match TRBD2. The CDR3 loop spans 15 amino acids. In germline, CDR1 is WNHNN, CDR2 SYGVQD (reference sequence). J was trimmed by 3 bases and V by 2 bases; bases with no gene match: 0. CDR3 protein: CASSETSGGTDTQYF. CDR3 DNA sequence: TGCGCCAGCAGTGAGACTAGCGGGGGGACAGATACGCAGTATTTT.

CDR3 region: CASSQAGGEDQPQHF. The CDR3 region has the DNA TGTGCCAGCAGCCAAGCCGGGGGGGAGGATCAGCCCCAGCATTTT. This chain connects TRBV3-1 (or the pseudogene TRBV3-2) to TRBJ1-5; D is possibly TRBD1 (5 bases). The CDR3 runs 15 residues. V was pared by 1 base and J by 5 bases, with 12 bases between. Per germline, CDR1 LGHDT and CDR2 YNNKEL (reference sequence).

The chain links TRBV9 to TRBJ2-5; a possible D gene is TRBD1 (6 bases). V was cut by 0 bases and J by 2 bases, with 8 bases left in between. Germline V gives CDR1 SGDLS, CDR2 YYNGEE. This CDR3 spans 14 amino acids. Here the CDR3 DNA reads TGTGCCAGCAGCGTAGAAGGGACACAAGAGACCCAGTACTTC. Translating gives CASSVEGTQETQYF.

The sample holds a few counts of this clone. The rearrangement uses TRBV13 and TRBJ2-2; 10 bases match TRBD1. The germline V gene has CDR1 PRHDT and CDR2 FYEKMQ (reference sequence). V lost 5 bases and J lost 2; bases outside the gene matches: 11. The CDR3 is 18 amino acids. CDR3 sequence reads: CASSLRTGGRANTGELFF. In nucleotides, the CDR3 is TGTGCCAGCAGCCTCCGGACAGGGGGGAGGGCAAACACCGGGGAGCTGTTTTTT.

The V gene is TRBV3-1 (or the pseudogene TRBV3-2), the J gene TRBJ2-5; 10 bases align to TRBD2. There are 15 residues in the CDR3. Trimming cost V 4 bases and J 2 bases; bases outside gene matches: 4. Germline V lookup: CDR1 LGHDT, CDR2 YNNKEL (reference sequence). CDR3 nucleotide sequence: TGTGCCAGCAGCCGTAGCGGGGGGACACAAGAGACCCAGTACTTC. This encodes CASSRSGGTQETQYF.

The gene calls are TRBV11-1 and TRBJ1-1; the D gene is possibly TRBD1 (6 bases). The V end lost 3 bases, the J end lost 7 bases, and 15 bases lay between the germline ends. This CDR3 region has 14 residues. The germline gives CDR1 SGHAT, CDR2 FQDESV (reference sequence). The CDR3 DNA sequence: TGTGCCAGCAGCTTTGTGGGGGCGAGGAATGAAGCTTTCTTT. Translating gives CASSFVGARNEAFF.

V and J are TRBV6-5 and TRBJ2-2; possible D gene TRBD1, 6 bases. The ends were cut back, 4 bases at V and 0 bases at J, with 9 bases in the middle. This CDR3 is 15 amino acids long. Germline V gene data show CDR1 as MNHEY and CDR2 as SVGAGI. CDR3: CASSLGHSNTGELFF. The DNA of the CDR3 is TGTGCCAGCAGTTTGGGACACTCGAACACCGGGGAGCTGTTTTTT.

V is TRBV12-5 and J is TRBJ2-5, with 10 nucleotides matching TRBD2. Trimming removed 0 bases from V and 1 base from J; junction bases left unmatched: 2. This CDR3 has 16 amino acids. Germline CDR1 LGHNT, CDR2 FRNRAP. CDR3 bases: TGTGCTAGTGGTTTGGTACTAGCGGGGACCCAAGAGACCCAGTACTTC. Amino acid sequence: CASGLVLAGTQETQYF.

This sequence joins TRBV30 and TRBJ2-5, with 7 bases matching TRBD1. The CDR3 has 14 amino acids. Germline CDR1 reads GTSNPN; CDR2 reads SVGIG (reference sequence). The J segment lost 0 bases and the V segment lost 4 bases, leaving 5 bases of the junction unmatched. This CDR3 reads CAWIRTGDQETQYF. The CDR3 coding sequence is TGTGCCTGGATCCGGACAGGCGACCAAGAGACCCAGTACTTC.

This clone was seen a handful of times. In the same sample, other DNA sequences code for this CDR3. The gene calls are TRBV5-1 and TRBJ2-2, with 8 positions matching TRBD1. This CDR3 comprises 15 residues. The trim removed 4 bases at V and 2 bases at J, leaving 4 bases unmatched. Germline loops: CDR1 SGHRS, CDR2 YFSETQ. This chain's CDR3 is CASSLGQGNTGELFF. For the CDR3, the DNA is TGCGCCAGCAGCCTAGGACAGGGTAACACCGGGGAGCTGTTTTTT.

V usage is TRBV7-9 and J usage is TRBJ2-1; 8 nucleotides agree with TRBD2. V lost 2 bases and J lost 0; bases outside the gene matches: 9. The CDR3 is 18 residues long. Germline-derived CDR1 and CDR2 are SEHNR and FQNEAQ (reference sequence). The DNA of the CDR3 is TGTGCCAGCAGCTTAATGTCGGGAGGGGTAGGCTCCTACAATGAGCAGTTCTTC. Encoded protein: CASSLMSGGVGSYNEQFF.

The rearrangement uses TRBV5-5 and TRBJ2-5, with no clear D. V gave up 1 base and J gave up 3 bases, with 7 bases separating them. Germline-derived CDR1 and CDR2 are SGHKS and YYEKEE (reference sequence). The CDR3 sequence is 13 residues long. CDR3 sequence reads: CASSLLAKETQYF. In DNA, the CDR3 is TGTGCCAGCAGCTTGTTAGCAAAAGAGACCCAGTACTTC.